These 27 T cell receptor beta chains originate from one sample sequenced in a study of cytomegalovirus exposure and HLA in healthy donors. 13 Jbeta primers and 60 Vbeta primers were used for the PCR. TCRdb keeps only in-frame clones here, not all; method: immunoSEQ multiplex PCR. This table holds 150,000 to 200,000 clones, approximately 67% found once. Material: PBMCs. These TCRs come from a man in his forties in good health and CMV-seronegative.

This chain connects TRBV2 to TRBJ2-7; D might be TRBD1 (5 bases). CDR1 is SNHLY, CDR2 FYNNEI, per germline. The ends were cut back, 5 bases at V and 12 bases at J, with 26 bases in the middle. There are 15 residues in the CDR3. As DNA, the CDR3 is TGTGCCAGCAGTACAATCAGATCGACAGTGAAGCCTGTGTACTTC. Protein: CASSTIRSTVKPVYF.

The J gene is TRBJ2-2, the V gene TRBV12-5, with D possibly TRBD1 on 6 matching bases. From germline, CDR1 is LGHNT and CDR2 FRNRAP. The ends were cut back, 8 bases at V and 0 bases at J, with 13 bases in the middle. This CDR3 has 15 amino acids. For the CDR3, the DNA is TGTGCTAGTATTCGTCAGGGGACGAACACCGGGGAGCTGTTTTTT. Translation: CASIRQGTNTGELFF.

The CDR3 region is CASSYHSNQPQHF. The CDR3 DNA is TGTGCCAGCAGTTATCATAGCAATCAGCCCCAGCATTTT. This chain links TRBV6-5 with TRBJ1-5; D is undetermined. Deletions cut 3 bases from V and 0 bases from J, with 3 bases between. CDR1 and CDR2 from the germline V gene are MNHEY and SVGAGI. This CDR3 is built from 13 residues.

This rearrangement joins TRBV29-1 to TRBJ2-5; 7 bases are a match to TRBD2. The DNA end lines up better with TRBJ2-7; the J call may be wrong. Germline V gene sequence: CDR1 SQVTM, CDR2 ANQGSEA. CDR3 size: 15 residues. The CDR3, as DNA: TGCAGCGCCATCCCCCTATCGGGGGGATCCTACGAGCAGTACTTC. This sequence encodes CSAIPLSGGSYEQYF.

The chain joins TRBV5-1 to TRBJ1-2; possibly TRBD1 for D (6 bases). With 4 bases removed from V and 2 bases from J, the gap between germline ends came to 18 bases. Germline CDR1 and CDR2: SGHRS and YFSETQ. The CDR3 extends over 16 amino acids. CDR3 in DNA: TGCGCCAGCAGCGCGGACAGCTTTTTCGGAAACTATGGCTACACCTTC. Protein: CASSADSFFGNYGYTF.

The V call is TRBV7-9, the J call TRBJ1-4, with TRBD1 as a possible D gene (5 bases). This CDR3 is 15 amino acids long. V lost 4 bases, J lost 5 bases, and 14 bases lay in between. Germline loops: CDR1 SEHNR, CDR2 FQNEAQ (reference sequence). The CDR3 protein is CASSSITRTNEKLFF. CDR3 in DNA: TGTGCCAGCAGCTCTATCACTCGGACAAATGAAAAACTGTTTTTT.

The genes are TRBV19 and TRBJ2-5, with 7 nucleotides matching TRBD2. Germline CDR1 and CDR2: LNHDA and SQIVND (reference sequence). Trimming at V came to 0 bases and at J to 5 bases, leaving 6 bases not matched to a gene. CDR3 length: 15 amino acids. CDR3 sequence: CASSIEGRDFETQYF. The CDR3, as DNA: TGTGCCAGTAGTATAGAAGGGAGGGACTTCGAGACCCAGTACTTC.

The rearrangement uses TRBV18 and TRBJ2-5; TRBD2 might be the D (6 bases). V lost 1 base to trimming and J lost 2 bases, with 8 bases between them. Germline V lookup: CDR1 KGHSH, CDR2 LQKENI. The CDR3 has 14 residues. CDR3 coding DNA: TGTGCCAGCTCACCACTCGGGGGACAAGAGACCCAGTACTTC. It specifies CASSPLGGQETQYF. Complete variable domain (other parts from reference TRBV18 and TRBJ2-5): NAGVMQNPRHLVRRRGQEARLRCSPMKGHSHVYWYRQLPEEGLKFMVYLQKENIIDESGMPKERFSAEFPKEGPSILRIQQVVRGDSAAYFCASSPLGGQETQYFGPGTRLLVL.

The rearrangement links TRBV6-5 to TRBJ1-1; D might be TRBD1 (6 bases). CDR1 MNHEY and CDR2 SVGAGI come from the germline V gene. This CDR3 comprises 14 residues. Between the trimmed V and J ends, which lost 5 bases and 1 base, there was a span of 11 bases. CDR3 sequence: CASSVDSPNTEAFF. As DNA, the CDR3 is TGTGCCAGCAGTGTGGACAGCCCGAACACTGAAGCTTTCTTT.

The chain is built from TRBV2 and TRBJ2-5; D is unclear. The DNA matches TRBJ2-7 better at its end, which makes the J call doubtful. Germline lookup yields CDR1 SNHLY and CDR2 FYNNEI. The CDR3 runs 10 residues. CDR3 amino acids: CASRITEQYF. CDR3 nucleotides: TGTGCCAGCAGGATAACCGAGCAGTACTTC.

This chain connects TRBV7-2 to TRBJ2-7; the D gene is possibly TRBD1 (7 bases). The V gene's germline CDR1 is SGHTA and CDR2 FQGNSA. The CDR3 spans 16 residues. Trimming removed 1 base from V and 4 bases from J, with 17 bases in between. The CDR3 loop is CASSLGQGGQGYEQYF. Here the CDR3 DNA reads TGTGCCAGCAGCTTAGGTCAGGGGGGCCAGGGGTACGAGCAGTACTTC. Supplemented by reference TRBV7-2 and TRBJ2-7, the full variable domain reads GAGVSQSPSNKVTEKGKDVELRCDPISGHTALYWYRQSLGQGLEFLIYFQGNSAPDKSGLPSDRFSAERTGGSVSTLTIQRTQQEDSAVYLCASSLGQGGQGYEQYFGPGTRLTVT.

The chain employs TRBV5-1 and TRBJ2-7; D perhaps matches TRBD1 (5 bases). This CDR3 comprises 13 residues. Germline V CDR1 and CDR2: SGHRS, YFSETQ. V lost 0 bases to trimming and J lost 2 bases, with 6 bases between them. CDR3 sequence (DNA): TGCGCCAGCAGCTTGGAGGGGCCCTACGAGCAGTACTTC. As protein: CASSLEGPYEQYF.

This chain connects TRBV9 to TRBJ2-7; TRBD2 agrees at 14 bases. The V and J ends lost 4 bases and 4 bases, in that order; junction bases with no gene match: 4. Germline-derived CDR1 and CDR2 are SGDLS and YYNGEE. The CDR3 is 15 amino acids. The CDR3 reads CASSFGTSGSYEQYF. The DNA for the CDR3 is TGTGCCAGCAGCTTCGGGACTAGCGGGAGTTACGAGCAGTACTTC.

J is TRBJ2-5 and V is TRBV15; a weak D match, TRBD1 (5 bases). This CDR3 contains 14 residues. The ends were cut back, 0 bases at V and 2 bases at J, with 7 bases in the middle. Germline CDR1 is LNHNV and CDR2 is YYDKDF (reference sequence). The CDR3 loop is CATSRDRAQETQYF. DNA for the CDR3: TGTGCCACCAGCAGAGACAGGGCTCAAGAGACCCAGTACTTC.

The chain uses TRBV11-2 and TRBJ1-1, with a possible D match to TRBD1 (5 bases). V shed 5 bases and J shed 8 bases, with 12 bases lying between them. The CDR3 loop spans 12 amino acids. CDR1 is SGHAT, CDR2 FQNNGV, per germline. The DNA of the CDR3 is TGTGCCAGCAGCCCACGGACACACGAAGCTTTCTTT. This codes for CASSPRTHEAFF. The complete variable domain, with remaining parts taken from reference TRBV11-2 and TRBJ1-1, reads EAGVAQSPRYKIIEKRQSVAFWCNPISGHATLYWYQQILGQGPKLLIQFQNNGVVDDSQLPKDRFSAERLKGVDSTLKIQPAKLEDSAVYLCASSPRTHEAFFGQGTRLTVV.

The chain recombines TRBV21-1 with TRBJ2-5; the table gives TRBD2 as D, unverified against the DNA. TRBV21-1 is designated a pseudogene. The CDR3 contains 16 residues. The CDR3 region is CASSLVEGGPLETQYF. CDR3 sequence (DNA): TGTGCCAGCAGCCTGGTGGAGGGAGGCCCGTTGGAGACCCAGTACTTC.

This chain's CDR3 is CASSFPGQHQPQHF. The DNA of the CDR3 is TGTGCCAGCAGCTTTCCCGGACAGCATCAGCCCCAGCATTTT. The rearrangement uses TRBV7-2 and TRBJ1-5; D may be TRBD1 (6 bases). CDR1 and CDR2 from the germline V gene are SGHTA and FQGNSA. Trimming shortened V by 3 bases and J by 5 bases, and 11 bases separated the two germline ends. The CDR3 spans 14 residues.

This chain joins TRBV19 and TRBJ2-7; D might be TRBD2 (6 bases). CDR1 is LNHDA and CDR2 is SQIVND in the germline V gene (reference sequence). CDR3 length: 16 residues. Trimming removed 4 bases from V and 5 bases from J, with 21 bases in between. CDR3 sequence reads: CASSKKWLEGNHEQYF. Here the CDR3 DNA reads TGTGCCAGTAGTAAGAAGTGGCTGGAGGGGAACCACGAGCAGTACTTC.

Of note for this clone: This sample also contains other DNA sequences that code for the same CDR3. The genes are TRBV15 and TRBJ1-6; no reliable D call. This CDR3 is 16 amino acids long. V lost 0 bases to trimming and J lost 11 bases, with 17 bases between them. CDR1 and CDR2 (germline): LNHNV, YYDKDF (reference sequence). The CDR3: CATSRDGLLTATPLHF. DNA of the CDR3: TGTGCCACCAGCAGAGATGGGCTGCTCACAGCAACACCCCTCCACTTT.

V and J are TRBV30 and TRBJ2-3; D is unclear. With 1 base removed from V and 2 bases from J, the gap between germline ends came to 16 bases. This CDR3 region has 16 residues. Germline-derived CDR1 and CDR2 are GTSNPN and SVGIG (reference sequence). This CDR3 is CAWSAPTLGYTDTQYF. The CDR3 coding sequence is TGTGCCTGGAGTGCCCCGACACTCGGATACACAGATACGCAGTATTTT.

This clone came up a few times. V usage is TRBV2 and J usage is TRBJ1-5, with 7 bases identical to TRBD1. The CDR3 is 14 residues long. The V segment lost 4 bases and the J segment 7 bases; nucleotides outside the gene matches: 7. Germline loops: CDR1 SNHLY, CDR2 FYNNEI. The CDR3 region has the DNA TGTGCCAGCAGTGGGGCAGGGGGGCGGCAGCCCCAGCATTTT. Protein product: CASSGAGGRQPQHF.

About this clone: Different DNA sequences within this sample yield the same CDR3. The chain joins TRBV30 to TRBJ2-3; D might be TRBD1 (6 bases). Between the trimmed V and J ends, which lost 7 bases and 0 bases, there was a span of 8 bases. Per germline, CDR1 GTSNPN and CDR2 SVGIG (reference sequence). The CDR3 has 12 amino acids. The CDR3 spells CASRGSTDTQYF. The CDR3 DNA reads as TGTGCCTCCAGGGGAAGCACAGATACGCAGTATTTT.

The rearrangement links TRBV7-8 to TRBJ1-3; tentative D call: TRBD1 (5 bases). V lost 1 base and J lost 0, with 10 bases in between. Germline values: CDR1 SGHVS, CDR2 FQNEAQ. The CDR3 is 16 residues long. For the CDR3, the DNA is TGTGCCAGCAGCTTAGTAACAGGAACCTCTGGAAACACCATATATTTT. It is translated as CASSLVTGTSGNTIYF.

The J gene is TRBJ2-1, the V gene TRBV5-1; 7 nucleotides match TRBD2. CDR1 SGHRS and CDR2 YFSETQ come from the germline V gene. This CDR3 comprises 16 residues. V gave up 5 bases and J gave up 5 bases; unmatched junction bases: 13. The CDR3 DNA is TGCGCCAGCAGACCGATAGGCTTTGCGGGAGACAATGAGCAGTTCTTC. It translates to CASRPIGFAGDNEQFF.

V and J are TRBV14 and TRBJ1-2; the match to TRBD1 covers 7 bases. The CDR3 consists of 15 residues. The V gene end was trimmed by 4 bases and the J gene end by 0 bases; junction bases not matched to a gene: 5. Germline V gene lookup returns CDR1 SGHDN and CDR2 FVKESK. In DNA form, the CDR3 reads TGTGCCAGCAGCCGACTTGGGACAGCTAACTATGGCTACACCTTC. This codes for CASSRLGTANYGYTF.

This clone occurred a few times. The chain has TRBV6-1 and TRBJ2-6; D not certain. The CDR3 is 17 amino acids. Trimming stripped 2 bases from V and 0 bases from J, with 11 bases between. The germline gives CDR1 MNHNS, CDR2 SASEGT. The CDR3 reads CASSEQEDISGANVLTF. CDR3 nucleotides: TGTGCCAGCAGTGAACAGGAAGATATCTCTGGGGCCAACGTCCTGACTTTC.

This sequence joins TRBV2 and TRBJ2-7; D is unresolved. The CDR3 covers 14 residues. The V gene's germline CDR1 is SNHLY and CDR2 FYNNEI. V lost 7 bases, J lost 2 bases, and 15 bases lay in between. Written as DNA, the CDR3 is TGTGCCAGCACCGTAGACTTGGCCGCCTACGAGCAGTACTTC. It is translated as CASTVDLAAYEQYF.